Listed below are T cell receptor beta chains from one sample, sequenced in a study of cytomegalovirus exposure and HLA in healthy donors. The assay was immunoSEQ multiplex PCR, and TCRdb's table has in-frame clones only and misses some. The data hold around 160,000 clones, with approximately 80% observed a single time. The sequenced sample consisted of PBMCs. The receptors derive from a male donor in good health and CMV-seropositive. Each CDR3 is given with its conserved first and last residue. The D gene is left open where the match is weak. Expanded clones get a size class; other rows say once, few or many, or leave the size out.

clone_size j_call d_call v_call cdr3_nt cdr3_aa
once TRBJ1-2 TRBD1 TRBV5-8 TGTGCCAGCAGCGTCGGACAGGTCAAAGCTAACTATGGCTACACCTTC CASSVGQVKANYGYTF
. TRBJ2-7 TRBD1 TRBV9 TGTGCCAGCAGCCCCTCACAGGGGGGCTCCTACGAGCAGTACTTC CASSPSQGGSYEQYF
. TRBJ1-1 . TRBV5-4 TGTGCCAGCAGCTTTACAGGCGCTGAAGCTTTCTTT CASSFTGAEAFF
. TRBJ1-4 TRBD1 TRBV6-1 TGTGCCAGCAGTCGACGGACAGGAACTGATGAAAAACTGTTTTTT CASSRRTGTDEKLFF
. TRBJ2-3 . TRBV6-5 TGTGCCAGCAGTTACAATGCCGGGGGGCGAGATACGCAGTATTTT CASSYNAGGRDTQYF
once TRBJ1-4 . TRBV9 TGTGCCAGCAGCGTACGGGGTACTAATGAAAAACTGTTTTTT CASSVRGTNEKLFF
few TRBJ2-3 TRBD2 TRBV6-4 TGTGCCAGCAGTGAGGGCGGGGGGGCAGATACGCAGTATTTT CASSEGGGADTQYF
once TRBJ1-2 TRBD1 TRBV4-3 TGCGCCAGCAGCCAAGATGGAGGGACAGGGGGCTTCCCTGTCTATGGCTACACCTTC CASSQDGGTGGFPVYGYTF
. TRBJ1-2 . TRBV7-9 TGTGCCAGCAGCTTAGAAACATATGGCTACACCTTC CASSLETYGYTF
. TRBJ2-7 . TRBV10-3 TGTGCCATCAGTGAGCCTAGGTCCCGGGGCGAGCAGTACTTC CAISEPRSRGEQYF
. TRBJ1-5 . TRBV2 TGTGCCAGCAGTGAGTGGAGCTATAGCAATCAGCCCCAGCATTTT CASSEWSYSNQPQHF
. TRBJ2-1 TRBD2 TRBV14 TGTGCCAGCAGCCAAGATGGCATACTAGCGGGGCCCTACAATGAGCAGTTCTTC CASSQDGILAGPYNEQFF
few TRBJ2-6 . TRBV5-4 TGTGCCAGCAGCTCGTACTCTAGCTCTGGGGCCAACGTCCTGACTTTC CASSSYSSSGANVLTF
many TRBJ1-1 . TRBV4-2 TGTGCCAGCAGCCAAGATCTGGAGGGCACTGAAGCTTTCTTT CASSQDLEGTEAFF
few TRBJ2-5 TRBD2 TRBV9 TGTGCCAGCACCCCCCTAGCGGGGGGGCAAGAGACCCAGTACTTC CASTPLAGGQETQYF
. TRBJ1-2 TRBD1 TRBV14 TGTGCCAGCAGCCAAAGAACAGGGGCTAACTATGGCTACACCTTC CASSQRTGANYGYTF
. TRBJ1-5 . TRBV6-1 TGTGCCAGCAGTGAAATCTTTGCAGGGTTCAATCAGCCCCAGCATTTT CASSEIFAGFNQPQHF
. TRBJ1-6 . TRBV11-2 TGTGCCAGCAGCTTAGGCAGGGGAGTGCGGTCACCCCTCCACTTT CASSLGRGVRSPLHF
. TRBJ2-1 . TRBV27 TGTGCCAGCAGTTTGGGGAGGGGGTACAATGAGCAGTTCTTC CASSLGRGYNEQFF
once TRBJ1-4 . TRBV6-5 TGTGCCAGCAGTACAACAGGGCAGAGTGAAAAACTGTTTTTT CASSTTGQSEKLFF
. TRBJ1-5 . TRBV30 TGTGCCTGGAGTCGACAGTTTTATAGCAATCAGCCCCAGCATTTT CAWSRQFYSNQPQHF
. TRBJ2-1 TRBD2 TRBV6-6 TGTGCCAGCAGTTACTCCGGCGGGGGGATGTATGAGCAGTTCTTC CASSYSGGGMYEQFF
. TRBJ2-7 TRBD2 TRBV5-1 TGCGCCAGCAGCTTGGTGGCTAGCGGGGGCTCCTACGAGCAGTACTTC CASSLVASGGSYEQYF
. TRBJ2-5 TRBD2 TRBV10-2 TGCGCCAGCAGTGCCGTAGCGGGGGGCCCACAAGAGACCCAGTACTTC CASSAVAGGPQETQYF
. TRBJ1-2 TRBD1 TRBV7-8 TGTGCCAGCAGCTTAGGGGGACCCGGGACAGGGCCCATTAACTATGGCTACACCTTC CASSLGGPGTGPINYGYTF
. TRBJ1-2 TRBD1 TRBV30 TGTGCCTGGAGATATCTTACAGGGGGCTCAGACTATGGCTACACCTTC CAWRYLTGGSDYGYTF
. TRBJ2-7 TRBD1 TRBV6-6 TGTGCCAGCAGCAGCCCGACAGGGAGACCTTACGAGCAGTACTTC CASSSPTGRPYEQYF
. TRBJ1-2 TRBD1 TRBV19 TGTGCCAGTAGTCCCGGGCAGGGGGCAACTAACTATGGCTACACCTTC CASSPGQGATNYGYTF
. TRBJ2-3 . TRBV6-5 TGTGCCAGCAGTTATGAAAGCGGTGTTATAGATACGCAGTATTTT CASSYESGVIDTQYF
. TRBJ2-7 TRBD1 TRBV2 TGTGCCAGCAGTGAGCAGGGGGTCGGATACGAGCAGTACTTC CASSEQGVGYEQYF
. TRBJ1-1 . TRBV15 TGTGCCACCAGCAGAGATAAGACCGGGAGGAACACTGAAGCTTTCTTT CATSRDKTGRNTEAFF
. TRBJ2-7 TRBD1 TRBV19 TGTGCCAGTAGTATCCCCGGGACAGGGACGTACGAGCAGTACTTC CASSIPGTGTYEQYF
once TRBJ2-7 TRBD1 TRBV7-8 TGTGCCAGCAGTCCTACCGGGACAGGGGGGCGTTTACCCTCCTACGAGCAGTACTTC CASSPTGTGGRLPSYEQYF
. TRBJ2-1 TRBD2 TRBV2 TGTGCCAGCAGCCGCCTAGCGGGGGGGTTCAATGAGCAGTTCTTC CASSRLAGGFNEQFF
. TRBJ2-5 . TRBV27 TGTGCCAGCAGCCACAGGGCCTTTCAAGAGACCCAGTACTTC CASSHRAFQETQYF
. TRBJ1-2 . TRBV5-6 TGTGCCAGCAGCCCCGAGGGTGGCTACACCTTC CASSPEGGYTF
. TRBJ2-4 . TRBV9 TGTGCCAGCAGCGTAGGATGGAAGGGGTGGGAAAACATTCAGTACTTC CASSVGWKGWENIQYF
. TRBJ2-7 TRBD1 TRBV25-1 TGTGCCAGCAGAAACAGGGGAGTCGACGAGCAGTACTTC CASRNRGVDEQYF
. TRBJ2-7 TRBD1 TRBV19 TGTGCCAGTAGTGAACAGGGGGCCTACGAGCAGTACTTC CASSEQGAYEQYF
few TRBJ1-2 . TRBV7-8 TGTGCCAGCAGCTACCTCAGAGCGCCCCCGGAGGGCTACACCTTC CASSYLRAPPEGYTF
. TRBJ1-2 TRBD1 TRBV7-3 TGTGCCAGCAGCTCGGGACAGGGCTATGGCTACACCTTC CASSSGQGYGYTF
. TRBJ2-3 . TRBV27 TGTGCCAGCAGTAGCGACGGTTTCACTAGCACAGATACGCAGTATTTT CASSSDGFTSTDTQYF
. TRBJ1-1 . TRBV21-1 TGTGCCAGCAGCAAGTACAGGGGGGATGCTTTCTTT CASSKYRGDAFF
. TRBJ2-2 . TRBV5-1 TGCGCCAGCGGCGGACTGAACACCGGGGAGCTGTTTTTT CASGGLNTGELFF
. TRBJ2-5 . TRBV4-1 TGCGCCAGCAGCCAAGTAATGGCGGGGGCTCAAGAGACCCAGTACTTC CASSQVMAGAQETQYF
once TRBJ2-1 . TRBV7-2 TGTGCCAGCAGCTCCACTAGTTTCACCTACAATGAGCAGTTCTTC CASSSTSFTYNEQFF
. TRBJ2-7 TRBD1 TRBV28 TGTGCCAGCAGTTTGTTCGGGACAGGGGCCCACGAGCAGTACTTC CASSLFGTGAHEQYF
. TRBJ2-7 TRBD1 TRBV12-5 TGTGCTAGTGGTCCGGACAGGGAATTAGGCGAGCAGTACTTC CASGPDRELGEQYF